Given below is one T cell receptor beta chain in context. These data are taken from a study of radiotherapy plus CTLA-4 blockade in lung cancer. Germline V gene sequence: CDR1 SQVTM, CDR2 ANQGSEA. V lost 7 bases and J lost 6; bases outside the gene matches: 12. The CDR3 length is 14 residues. Clones were read by immunoSEQ multiplex PCR, and TCRdb kept only the in-frame ones, dropping some. The top ten clones hold about 20% of a sample with approximately 77,000 clones, about 78% of them seen once. This material consisted of peripheral blood, taken from a patient treated with radiotherapy plus ipilimumab. This sequence originates from a human donor with non-small cell lung cancer whose response to radiotherapy plus ipilimumab could not be evaluated. Some clones in this sample may be carry-over from other donors' samples. The V call is TRBV29-1, the J call TRBJ2-1; 7 bases are shared with TRBD1. CDR3 protein: CSGMGTEQGNEQFF. In DNA, the CDR3 is TGCAGCGGTATGGGGACAGAACAGGGCAATGAGCAGTTCTTC.